The rows below give T cell receptor beta chains drawn from one sample of a study of cytomegalovirus exposure and HLA in healthy donors. TCRdb's copy holds only in-frame clones and misses some; the assay was immunoSEQ multiplex PCR. The table lists 110,000 to 150,000 clones, 80% of them singletons, with 4.5% to 5.5% in the top ten. Sample: PBMCs. The receptors shown here come from a man aged 35 to 55 in good health and CMV-seronegative. Both conserved end residues are part of each CDR3. A D gene is named only where the DNA matches it firmly. Clone size is stated in some rows and not others, as once, few, many or a class when expanded.

abundance	v_gene	d_gene	j_gene	CDR3aa	CDR3nt
.	TRBV27	.	TRBJ1-5	CASRTGPSNQPQHF	TGTGCCAGCCGAACAGGTCCCAGCAATCAGCCCCAGCATTTT
few	TRBV9	.	TRBJ1-3	CASSEDTDSGNTIYF	TGTGCCAGCAGCGAGGACACGGACTCTGGAAACACCATATATTTT
.	TRBV2	.	TRBJ2-7	CASKDQGPSYEQYF	TGTGCCAGCAAGGATCAGGGGCCCTCCTACGAGCAGTACTTC
.	TRBV5-1	TRBD2	TRBJ2-1	CASSLGLAGDSYNEQFF	TGCGCCAGCAGCTTGGGACTAGCGGGGGATTCCTACAATGAGCAGTTCTTC
.	TRBV5-1	.	TRBJ2-5	CASSLSLAGNQETQYF	TGCGCCAGCAGCTTGTCCCTGGCGGGCAACCAAGAGACCCAGTACTTC
.	TRBV11-3	.	TRBJ2-5	CASSLGLSQETQYF	TGTGCCAGCAGCTTGGGACTGTCCCAAGAGACCCAGTACTTC
.	TRBV10-3	.	TRBJ1-2	CAISLLGQSSDGYTF	TGTGCCATCAGCCTACTTGGACAGTCCAGTGATGGCTACACCTTC
.	TRBV11-2	TRBD1	TRBJ2-1	CASSSGQGFSYNEQFF	TGTGCCAGCAGCTCCGGACAGGGGTTCTCCTACAATGAGCAGTTCTTC
.	TRBV7-2	.	TRBJ1-1	CASSLGPGVVAEAFF	TGTGCCAGCAGCTTAGGTCCAGGGGTTGTCGCTGAAGCTTTCTTT
.	TRBV19	TRBD1	TRBJ2-7	CASSLYRTGNSYEQYF	TGTGCCAGTAGTCTCTATCGGACAGGGAACTCCTACGAGCAGTACTTC
.	TRBV14	TRBD1	TRBJ2-1	CASRRTGGIYNEQFF	TGTGCCAGCAGACGGACAGGGGGTATTTACAATGAGCAGTTCTTC
once	TRBV5-1	.	TRBJ2-7	CASSLASRAHEQYF	TGCGCCAGCAGCTTGGCCAGCAGGGCCCACGAGCAGTACTTC
.	TRBV6-5	TRBD1	TRBJ1-1	CASSYRGRNTEAFF	TGTGCCAGCAGTTACAGGGGGCGGAACACTGAAGCTTTCTTT
.	TRBV29-1	TRBD1	TRBJ1-4	CSVEKHPGQDPATNEKLFF	TGCAGCGTTGAGAAACACCCGGGACAGGACCCTGCAACTAATGAAAAACTGTTTTTT
.	TRBV5-8	TRBD1	TRBJ1-4	CASSLETYRGNEKLFF	TGTGCCAGCAGCTTGGAAACGTACAGGGGAAATGAAAAACTGTTTTTT
.	TRBV29-1	TRBD1	TRBJ2-1	CSVEAPGQLHNEQFF	TGCAGCGTGGAAGCCCCGGGACAGCTTCACAATGAGCAGTTCTTC
.	TRBV19	TRBD1	TRBJ2-6	CASSSPGQGSGANVLTF	TGTGCCAGTAGTTCTCCGGGACAGGGCTCTGGGGCCAACGTCCTGACTTTC
.	TRBV10-3	TRBD1	TRBJ2-7	CLGVDRGHSYEQYF	TGTTTGGGGGTGGACAGGGGGCATTCCTACGAGCAGTACTTC
.	TRBV19	.	TRBJ2-7	CASSISRAGPYEQYF	TGTGCCAGTAGTATCTCCAGGGCCGGTCCCTACGAGCAGTACTTC
once	TRBV19	.	TRBJ1-5	CASSIGAEGNQPQHF	TGTGCCAGTAGTATTGGGGCGGAAGGCAATCAGCCCCAGCATTTT
.	TRBV2	TRBD2	TRBJ2-5	CASRATSGGPQETQYF	TGTGCCAGCAGGGCTACTAGCGGGGGGCCACAAGAGACCCAGTACTTC
.	TRBV28	TRBD1	TRBJ1-1	CASTPGTGDTEAFF	TGTGCCAGCACCCCAGGGACAGGGGACACTGAAGCTTTCTTT
.	TRBV25-1	TRBD1	TRBJ1-1	CASSVRDRVNTEAFF	TGTGCCAGCAGTGTGAGGGACAGGGTGAACACTGAAGCTTTCTTT
few	TRBV6-6	TRBD1	TRBJ2-5	CASIPKTGGGETQYF	TGTGCCAGCATCCCGAAAACAGGGGGCGGGGAGACCCAGTACTTC
.	TRBV6-5	TRBD1	TRBJ1-1	CASSLDRVNTEAFF	TGTGCCAGCAGCCTGGACAGGGTAAACACTGAAGCTTTCTTT
.	TRBV19	.	TRBJ1-5	CASSRLALNQPQHF	TGTGCCAGTAGTAGATTGGCCCTTAATCAGCCCCAGCATTTT
.	TRBV5-1	.	TRBJ2-3	CASSGRSGTDTQYF	TGCGCCAGCAGCGGCCGATCCGGGACAGATACGCAGTATTTT
.	TRBV7-9	TRBD2	TRBJ2-5	CASSAGREEETQYF	TGTGCCAGCAGCGCCGGGCGGGAGGAAGAGACCCAGTACTTC
.	TRBV5-1	.	TRBJ2-7	CASSLTYRALNEQYF	TGCGCCAGCAGCCTGACGTACAGGGCCCTCAACGAGCAGTACTTC
.	TRBV5-1	TRBD2	TRBJ2-5	CASSLFSGLAGGQETQYF	TGCGCCAGCAGCTTGTTTTCCGGACTAGCGGGGGGGCAGGAGACCCAGTACTTC
.	TRBV10-1	TRBD1	TRBJ2-2	CASSRTGGVTGELFF	TGCGCCAGCAGTAGGACAGGGGGAGTCACCGGGGAGCTGTTTTTT
.	TRBV9	.	TRBJ1-4	CASSGHTGATNEKLFF	TGTGCCAGCAGCGGACACACAGGTGCAACTAATGAAAAACTGTTTTTT
.	TRBV7-2	.	TRBJ1-5	CASSLERSNQPQHF	TGTGCCAGCAGCTTAGAACGGAGCAATCAGCCCCAGCATTTT
.	TRBV2	.	TRBJ1-2	CASSVFPDRTGYTF	TGTGCCAGCAGTGTCTTCCCCGACAGGACCGGCTACACCTTC
.	TRBV18	.	TRBJ1-2	CASSPATVIYGYTF	TGTGCCAGCTCACCCGCTACAGTGATCTATGGCTACACCTTC
.	TRBV19	TRBD1	TRBJ1-1	CASSIQGAGGTEAFF	TGTGCCAGTAGTATACAGGGGGCCGGGGGCACTGAAGCTTTCTTT
.	TRBV10-3	.	TRBJ2-3	CAISEFHTSVSTDTQYF	TGTGCCATCAGTGAGTTCCACACGAGCGTAAGCACAGATACGCAGTATTTT
.	TRBV7-6	.	TRBJ1-1	CASSEPDTTAEAFF	TGTGCCAGCAGCGAACCGGACACGACGGCTGAAGCTTTCTTT
.	TRBV14	.	TRBJ1-2	CASSQDRHREYGYTF	TGTGCCAGCAGCCAAGATCGGCACAGGGAATATGGCTACACCTTC
.	TRBV2	.	TRBJ1-6	CASRGSPLHF	TGTGCCAGCCGCGGGTCACCCCTCCACTTT
.	TRBV28	.	TRBJ2-7	CATLRGQPYEQYF	TGTGCCACCTTACGCGGACAGCCCTACGAGCAGTACTTC
.	TRBV19	TRBD2	TRBJ2-7	CASSITAGEGSYEQYF	TGTGCCAGTAGTATCACCGCCGGGGAGGGCTCCTACGAGCAGTACTTC
.	TRBV25-1	TRBD1	TRBJ1-3	CASSIQGSAGNTIYF	TGTGCCAGCAGTATACAGGGGAGCGCTGGAAACACCATATATTTT
.	TRBV10-2	TRBD2	TRBJ2-3	CASSVPLAGSDTQYF	TGCGCCAGCAGTGTCCCACTAGCGGGGTCAGATACGCAGTATTTT
.	TRBV4-2	TRBD1	TRBJ2-3	CASSQDRTGSSTDTQYF	TGTGCCAGCAGCCAAGACCGGACAGGGTCTAGCACAGATACGCAGTATTTT
once	TRBV7-2	.	TRBJ2-7	CASSPRRAVGYEQYF	TGTGCCAGCAGCCCGCGGAGGGCAGTCGGTTACGAGCAGTACTTC
.	TRBV6-5	TRBD1	TRBJ1-1	CASRPTTRGQREAFF	TGTGCCAGCAGACCCACGACGAGGGGGCAAAGGGAAGCTTTCTTT
.	TRBV19	.	TRBJ2-5	CASSSGETQYF	TGTGCCAGTAGTAGCGGAGAGACCCAGTACTTC
.	TRBV28	.	TRBJ1-5	CASTNIDQPQHF	TGTGCCAGCACCAACATCGATCAGCCCCAGCATTTT
.	TRBV6-5	TRBD1	TRBJ1-6	CASTRQGLNSPLHF	TGTGCCAGCACCCGACAGGGACTTAATTCACCCCTCCACTTT
.	TRBV11-2	TRBD1	TRBJ1-1	CASSHGRQNRGTEAFF	TGTGCCAGCAGTCATGGCCGTCAAAACAGGGGGACTGAAGCTTTCTTT
.	TRBV5-1	.	TRBJ1-1	CASSLGRAANTEAFF	TGCGCCAGCAGCTTGGGGAGGGCGGCGAACACTGAAGCTTTCTTT
.	TRBV5-1	TRBD2	TRBJ2-3	CASTWNGLAGAAASTDTQYF	TGCGCCAGCACCTGGAATGGCCTAGCGGGGGCCGCAGCTAGCACAGATACGCAGTATTTT
.	TRBV11-2	TRBD2	TRBJ2-1	CASRNTGTRNNEQFF	TGTGCCAGCAGAAACACCGGGACTAGAAACAATGAGCAGTTCTTC
.	TRBV25-1	.	TRBJ2-2	CASKGQGSGTGELFF	TGTGCCAGCAAGGGCCAGGGTTCCGGCACCGGGGAGCTGTTTTTT
.	TRBV7-7	.	TRBJ1-1	CASSLYRGKTEAFF	TGTGCCAGCAGCTTATATAGGGGGAAAACGGAAGCTTTCTTT
.	TRBV11-2	TRBD2	TRBJ2-3	CASILGEGKAAATQYF	TGTGCCAGCATCCTCGGGGAGGGTAAAGCAGCGGCTACGCAGTATTTT
.	TRBV4-1	.	TRBJ2-7	CASSQVVVYEQYF	TGCGCCAGCAGCCAAGTGGTAGTTTACGAGCAGTACTTC
.	TRBV6-5	TRBD1	TRBJ1-4	CASSRTGNNEKLFF	TGTGCCAGCAGTCGGACAGGCAATAATGAAAAACTGTTTTTT